One sample yielded the 20 T cell receptor beta chains listed below, sequenced in a study of control samples from healthy donors and cancer patients. The method was immunoSEQ multiplex PCR; TCRdb's version includes in-frame clones alone and lacks a portion of them. In the table there are under 90,000 clones, approximately 92% of which are singletons. Sequenced input: blood. The receptors were sampled from a woman aged 55-70 years in good health.

The genes are TRBV7-9 and TRBJ2-2, with a tentative D call TRBD1 (5 bases). CDR3 size: 14 residues. Germline V lookup: CDR1 SEHNR, CDR2 FQNEAQ (reference sequence). Trimming stripped 4 bases from V and 1 base from J, with 7 bases between. The CDR3: CASSSRGNTGELFF. The CDR3 nucleotides are TGTGCCAGCAGCTCAAGGGGGAACACCGGGGAGCTGTTTTTT. The whole variable domain, remainder taken from reference TRBV7-9 and TRBJ2-2, is DTGVSQNPRHKITKRGQNVTFRCDPISEHNRLYWYRQTLGQGPEFLTYFQNEAQLEKSRLLSDRFSAERPKGSFSTLEIQRTEQGDSAMYLCASSSRGNTGELFFGEGSRLTVL.

CDR3 sequence (DNA): TGTGCCAGCAGAAAAGGAGGACTAGCGGGAGGGCCGCGGGACGGGGAGCTGTTTTTT. Its protein product is CASRKGGLAGGPRDGELFF. V gene TRBV2 combines with J gene TRBJ2-2, with 15 bases fitting TRBD2. Per the germline V gene, CDR1 is SNHLY and CDR2 is FYNNEI. V dropped 6 bases and J dropped 7; count of bases not matched to a gene: 15. This CDR3 contains 19 residues.

The count of this clone is one. The chain links TRBV7-2 to TRBJ1-6; D gene unclear. Trimming removed 1 base from V and 5 bases from J, with 15 bases in between. This CDR3 is built from 17 residues. Germline lookup yields CDR1 SGHTA and CDR2 FQGNSA. The CDR3 reads CASSLGGRQTNNSPLHF. The CDR3 DNA sequence: TGTGCCAGCAGCTTAGGAGGCAGGCAGACGAATAATTCACCCCTCCACTTT. Complete variable domain (other parts from reference TRBV7-2 and TRBJ1-6): GAGVSQSPSNKVTEKGKDVELRCDPISGHTALYWYRQSLGQGLEFLIYFQGNSAPDKSGLPSDRFSAERTGGSVSTLTIQRTQQEDSAVYLCASSLGGRQTNNSPLHFGNGTRLTVT.

This clone was found once. This chain uses TRBV7-6 with TRBJ1-1; D gene unclear. The CDR3 spans 14 residues. V was pared by 2 bases and J by 3 bases, with 10 bases between. Germline values: CDR1 SGHVS, CDR2 FNYEAQ. The CDR3 region has the DNA TGTGCCAGCAGCTTAACCGCGACGGACACTGAAGCTTTCTTT. Amino acid sequence: CASSLTATDTEAFF. Based on the CDR3 plus reference TRBV7-6 and TRBJ1-1, the full variable domain is GAGVSQSPRYKVTKRGQDVALRCDPISGHVSLYWYRQALGQGPEFLTYFNYEAQQDKSGLPNDRFSAERPEGSISTLTIQRTEQRDSAMYRCASSLTATDTEAFFGQGTRLTVV.

The gene calls are TRBV19 and TRBJ2-6, with D hard to call. Germline CDR1 LNHDA, CDR2 SQIVND (reference sequence). Trimming stripped 8 bases from V and 0 bases from J, with 8 bases between. The CDR3 runs 14 residues. The CDR3 protein is CASYKGSGANVLTF. The CDR3 nucleotides are TGTGCCAGTTACAAGGGCTCTGGGGCCAACGTCCTGACTTTC.

This chain joins TRBV18 and TRBJ2-1; 7 bases are a match to TRBD1. The junction had 8 bases not matched to a gene; V was cut back by 2 bases and J by 4 bases. The CDR3 length is 16 residues. Germline CDR1 is KGHSH and CDR2 is LQKENI. CDR3 protein: CASSPSGTVAYNEQFF. CDR3 bases: TGTGCCAGCTCACCATCAGGGACAGTGGCTTACAATGAGCAGTTCTTC.

The chain employs TRBV24-1 and TRBJ2-1; 12 nucleotides match TRBD2. The CDR3 is 16 amino acids. V gave up 3 bases and J gave up 8 bases; unmatched junction bases: 7. Germline lookup yields CDR1 KGHDR and CDR2 SFDVKD. As DNA, the CDR3 is TGTGCCACCAGTGATCGGACTAGCGGGGTTTTGGATGAGCAGTTCTTC. Translating it yields CATSDRTSGVLDEQFF.

The chain's CDR3 is CASSLWLAGNQQFF. The CDR3 DNA follows: TGTGCCAGCAGTTTGTGGCTAGCGGGGAACCAGCAGTTCTTC. This chain connects TRBV27 to TRBJ2-1; 9 nucleotides align to TRBD2. This CDR3 contains 14 residues. The germline V gene has CDR1 MNHEY and CDR2 SMNVEV (reference sequence). V gave up 3 bases and J gave up 11 bases; unmatched junction bases: 8.

The chain has TRBV3-1 (or the pseudogene TRBV3-2) and TRBJ2-5; 10 bases map to TRBD2. Germline-derived CDR1 and CDR2 are LGHDT and YNNKEL (reference sequence). The CDR3 length is 15 residues. After removal of 3 bases from V and 5 bases from J, the junction contained 6 bases not matched to a gene. CDR3 in amino acids: CASSQLAGAGETQYF. CDR3 nucleotide sequence: TGTGCCAGCAGCCAGCTAGCGGGAGCGGGTGAGACCCAGTACTTC.

The chain links TRBV6-5 to TRBJ1-1; D gene unclear. The CDR3 totals 13 residues. Germline CDR1 is MNHEY and CDR2 is SVGAGI. Trimming took off 6 bases at V and 0 bases at J, with 8 bases between the two ends. The CDR3 loop is CASSREMNTEAFF. CDR3 bases: TGTGCCAGCAGCCGTGAGATGAACACTGAAGCTTTCTTT.

This clone ranks as medium-sized. The V and J genes are TRBV16 and TRBJ1-2, with 7 bases identical to TRBD1. The CDR3 extends over 13 amino acids. CDR1 KGHSY and CDR2 FQNENV come from the germline V gene. J gave up 2 bases and V 3 bases, and 0 bases lay outside the gene matches. Here the CDR3 DNA reads TGTGCCAGCAGCCAGGGACAGAACTATGGCTACACCTTC. Translating gives CASSQGQNYGYTF.

The chain carries TRBV7-2 and TRBJ1-1; D uncertain. The CDR3 extends over 15 amino acids. Germline V CDR1 and CDR2: SGHTA, FQGNSA. The germline V and J ends were trimmed by 1 base and 1 base, with 10 bases remaining between them. In nucleotides, the CDR3 is TGTGCCAGCAGCTTAGTACCGGGTACGAACACTGAAGCTTTCTTT. This encodes CASSLVPGTNTEAFF.

Here the CDR3 DNA reads TGTGCCAGCAGCCCTTCGCGCGCAGATACGCAGTATTTT. Translation gives CASSPSRADTQYF. The chain couples TRBV5-4 to TRBJ2-3; D is uncertain. Trimming removed 4 bases at V and 4 bases at J, with 10 bases between. Looked up from germline, CDR1 is SGHNT and CDR2 is YYREEE (reference sequence). CDR3 length equals 13 residues.

This chain joins TRBV7-9 and TRBJ1-5; D not certain. V was clipped by 4 bases and J by 7 bases, with 8 bases between them. Germline-derived CDR1 and CDR2 are SEHNR and FQNEAQ (reference sequence). The CDR3 totals 12 residues. The CDR3 nucleotides are TGTGCCAGCAGCTCCCAGGACCAGCCCCAGCATTTT. It specifies CASSSQDQPQHF.

V gene TRBV5-5 combines with J gene TRBJ1-4; unclear D gene. CDR1 is SGHKS and CDR2 is YYEKEE in the germline V gene (reference sequence). Trimming cost V 3 bases and J 7 bases, with 13 bases left between them. CDR3 size: 14 residues. The CDR3 DNA follows: TGTGCCAGCAGCTCTGGCTCCACGAGTGAAAAACTGTTTTTT. The encoded protein is CASSSGSTSEKLFF.

As DNA, the CDR3 is TGTGCCAGCAGCCACAGGGGGGACTATGGCTACACCTTC. Amino acid sequence: CASSHRGDYGYTF. The chain carries TRBV7-2 and TRBJ1-2, with 8 positions matching TRBD1. CDR1 is SGHTA and CDR2 is FQGNSA in the germline V gene. The CDR3 sequence is 13 residues long. The V and J ends lost 5 bases and 3 bases, in that order; junction bases with no gene match: 2.

The rearrangement joins TRBV19 to TRBJ1-6, with a possible D match to TRBD1 (6 bases). This CDR3 contains 12 residues. CDR1 and CDR2 from the germline V gene are LNHDA and SQIVND (reference sequence). Between the trimmed V and J ends, which lost 10 bases and 9 bases, there was a span of 13 bases. CDR3 bases: TGTGCCATTGGTACGGGGGCTTCACCCCTCCACTTT. Protein product: CAIGTGASPLHF.

This chain connects TRBV7-3 to TRBJ2-2; no reliable D call. CDR3 size: 15 residues. Trimming shortened V by 2 bases and J by 5 bases, and 12 bases separated the two germline ends. Germline lookup yields CDR1 SGHTA and CDR2 FQGTGA. CDR3 DNA: TGTGCCAGCAGCTTACTCAGTCAAGGGACCGGGGAGCTGTTTTTT. It specifies CASSLLSQGTGELFF.

J is TRBJ2-5 and V is TRBV28; no clear D gene. With 6 bases removed from V and 5 bases from J, the gap between germline ends came to 25 bases. Germline CDR1 reads MDHEN; CDR2 reads SYDVKM. The CDR3 has 17 amino acids. The CDR3 loop is CASRVLSRRMKSETQYF. The CDR3 DNA sequence: TGTGCCAGCAGGGTCCTCAGCAGGAGAATGAAGTCGGAGACCCAGTACTTC.

A few counts support this clone. This chain connects TRBV7-3 to TRBJ1-2, with TRBD1 matching 10 bases. This CDR3 is built from 14 residues. Germline assignment: CDR1 SGHTA and CDR2 FQGTGA. The trim removed 5 bases at V and 5 bases at J, leaving 5 bases unmatched. CDR3 protein: CASSPGQGEYGYTF. CDR3 DNA sequence: TGTGCCAGCAGCCCTGGACAGGGGGAATATGGCTACACCTTC.